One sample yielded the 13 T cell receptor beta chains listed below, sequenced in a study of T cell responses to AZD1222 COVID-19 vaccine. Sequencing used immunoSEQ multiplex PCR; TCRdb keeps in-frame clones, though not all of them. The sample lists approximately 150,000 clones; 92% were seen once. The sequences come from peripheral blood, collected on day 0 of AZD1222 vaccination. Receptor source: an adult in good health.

The CDR3 spells CAWSWQTSTNEKLFF. For the CDR3, the DNA is TGTGCCTGGAGTTGGCAGACATCCACTAATGAAAAACTGTTTTTT. V gene TRBV30 combines with J gene TRBJ1-4; unclear D gene. The ends were cut back, 2 bases at V and 2 bases at J, with 12 bases in the middle. The CDR3 has 15 amino acids. From germline, CDR1 is GTSNPN and CDR2 SVGIG (reference sequence).

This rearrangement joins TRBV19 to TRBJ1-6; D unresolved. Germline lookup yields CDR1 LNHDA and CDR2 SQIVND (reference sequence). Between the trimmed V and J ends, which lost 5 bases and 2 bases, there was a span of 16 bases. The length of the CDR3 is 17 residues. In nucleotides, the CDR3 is TGTGCCAGTAGTTATCGCAGTGGGAGAACCTATAATTCACCCCTCCACTTT. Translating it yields CASSYRSGRTYNSPLHF.

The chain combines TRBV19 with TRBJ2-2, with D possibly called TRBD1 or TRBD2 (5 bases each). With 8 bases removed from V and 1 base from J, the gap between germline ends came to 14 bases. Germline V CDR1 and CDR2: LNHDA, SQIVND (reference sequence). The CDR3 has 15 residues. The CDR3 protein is CASSVGTGNTGELFF. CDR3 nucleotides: TGTGCCAGTTCTGTGGGGACGGGGAACACCGGGGAGCTGTTTTTT. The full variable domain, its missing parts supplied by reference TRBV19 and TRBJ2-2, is DGGITQSPKYLFRKEGQNVTLSCEQNLNHDAMYWYRQDPGQGLRLIYYSQIVNDFQKGDIAEGYSVSREKKESFPLTVTSAQKNPTAFYLCASSVGTGNTGELFFGEGSRLTVL.

In DNA, the CDR3 is TGCAGTGCTAGTCCAGGACGGAGCTCTGGGGCCAACGTCCTGACTTTC. Translated, it gives CSASPGRSSGANVLTF. The J gene is TRBJ2-6, the V gene TRBV20-1; D not certain. CDR3 size: 16 residues. V dropped 3 bases and J dropped 0 bases, with 12 bases sitting between them. Looked up from germline, CDR1 is DFQATT and CDR2 is SNEGSKA (reference sequence).

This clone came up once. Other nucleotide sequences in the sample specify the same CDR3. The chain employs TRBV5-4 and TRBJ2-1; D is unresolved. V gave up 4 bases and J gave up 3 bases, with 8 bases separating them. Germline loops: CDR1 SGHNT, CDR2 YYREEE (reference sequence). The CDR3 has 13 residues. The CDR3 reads CASSPADYNEQFF. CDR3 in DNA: TGTGCCAGCAGCCCCGCTGACTACAATGAGCAGTTCTTC.

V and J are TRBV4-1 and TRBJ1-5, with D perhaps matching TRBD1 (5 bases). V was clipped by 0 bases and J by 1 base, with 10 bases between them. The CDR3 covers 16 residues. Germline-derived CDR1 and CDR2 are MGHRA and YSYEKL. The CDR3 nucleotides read TGCGCCAGCAGCCAAGAGTTTCACAGGAGCAATCAGCCCCAGCATTTT. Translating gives CASSQEFHRSNQPQHF.

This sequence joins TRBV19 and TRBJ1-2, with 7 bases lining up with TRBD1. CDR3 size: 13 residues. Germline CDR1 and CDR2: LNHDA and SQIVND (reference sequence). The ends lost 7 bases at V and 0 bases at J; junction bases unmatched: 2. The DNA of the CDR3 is TGTGCCAGTACCGGGACAGCTAACTATGGCTACACCTTC. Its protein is CASTGTANYGYTF.

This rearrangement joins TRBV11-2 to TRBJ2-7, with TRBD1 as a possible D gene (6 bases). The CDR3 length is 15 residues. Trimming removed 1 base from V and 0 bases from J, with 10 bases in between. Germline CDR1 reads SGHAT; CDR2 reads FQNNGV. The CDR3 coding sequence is TGTGCCAGCAGCTTAGTCAGGACAGTCTCCTACGAGCAGTACTTC. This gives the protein CASSLVRTVSYEQYF.

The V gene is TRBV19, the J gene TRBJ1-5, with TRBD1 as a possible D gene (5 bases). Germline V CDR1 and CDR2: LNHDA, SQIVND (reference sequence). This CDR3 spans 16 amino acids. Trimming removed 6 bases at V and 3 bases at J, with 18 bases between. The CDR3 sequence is CASSGEAGRINQPQHF. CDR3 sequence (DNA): TGTGCCAGTAGCGGGGAGGCGGGACGGATCAATCAGCCCCAGCATTTT.

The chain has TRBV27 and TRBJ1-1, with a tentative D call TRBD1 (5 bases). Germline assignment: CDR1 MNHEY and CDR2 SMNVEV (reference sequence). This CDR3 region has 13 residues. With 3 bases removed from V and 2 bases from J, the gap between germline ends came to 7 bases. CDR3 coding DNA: TGTGCCAGCAGTTTTGGGGCAAACACTGAAGCTTTCTTT. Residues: CASSFGANTEAFF.

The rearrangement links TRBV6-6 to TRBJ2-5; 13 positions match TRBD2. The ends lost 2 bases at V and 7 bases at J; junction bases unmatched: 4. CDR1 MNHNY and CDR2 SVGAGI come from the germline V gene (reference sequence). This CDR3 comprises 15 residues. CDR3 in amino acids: CASSYELAGGRTQYF. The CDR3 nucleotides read TGTGCCAGCAGTTACGAACTAGCGGGGGGGCGGACCCAGTACTTC.

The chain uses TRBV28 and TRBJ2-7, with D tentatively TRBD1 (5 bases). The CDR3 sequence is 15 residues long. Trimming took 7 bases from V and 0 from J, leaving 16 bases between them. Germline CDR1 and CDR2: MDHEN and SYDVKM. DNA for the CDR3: TGTGCCAGCACCGAAGGTGGGCAGGGCTCCTACGAGCAGTACTTC. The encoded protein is CASTEGGQGSYEQYF.

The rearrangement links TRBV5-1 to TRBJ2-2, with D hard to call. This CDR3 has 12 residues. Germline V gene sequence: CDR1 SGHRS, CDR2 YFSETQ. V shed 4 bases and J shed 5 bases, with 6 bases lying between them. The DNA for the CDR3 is TGCGCCAGCAGCCTGGATACCGGGGAGCTGTTTTTT. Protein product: CASSLDTGELFF.